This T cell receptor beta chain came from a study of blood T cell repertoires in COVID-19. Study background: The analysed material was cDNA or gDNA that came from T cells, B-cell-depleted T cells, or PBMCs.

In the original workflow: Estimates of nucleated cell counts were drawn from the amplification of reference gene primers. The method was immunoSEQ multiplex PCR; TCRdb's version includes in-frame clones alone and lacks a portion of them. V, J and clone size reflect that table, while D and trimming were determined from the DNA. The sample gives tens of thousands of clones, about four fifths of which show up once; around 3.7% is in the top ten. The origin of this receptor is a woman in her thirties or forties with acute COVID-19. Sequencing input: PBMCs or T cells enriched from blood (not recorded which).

This CDR3 reads CASRTANTEAFF. The DNA for the CDR3 is TGTGCCAGCAGGACAGCGAACACTGAAGCTTTCTTT. The chain couples TRBV12-3 or TRBV12-4 to TRBJ1-1, with D possibly TRBD1 on 5 matching bases. This CDR3 spans 12 amino acids. V lost 6 bases and J lost 1, with 6 bases in between.